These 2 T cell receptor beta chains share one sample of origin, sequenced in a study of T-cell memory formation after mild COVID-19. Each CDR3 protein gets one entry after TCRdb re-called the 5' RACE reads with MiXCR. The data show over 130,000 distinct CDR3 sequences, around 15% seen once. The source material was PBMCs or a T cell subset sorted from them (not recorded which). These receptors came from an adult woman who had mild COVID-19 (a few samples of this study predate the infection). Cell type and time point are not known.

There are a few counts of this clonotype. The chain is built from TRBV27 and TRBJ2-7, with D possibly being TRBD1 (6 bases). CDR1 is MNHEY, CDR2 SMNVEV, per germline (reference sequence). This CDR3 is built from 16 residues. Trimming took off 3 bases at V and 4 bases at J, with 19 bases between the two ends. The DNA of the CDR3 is TGTGCCAGCAGTTTTGGGGGCGATGTAGCGTATTACGAGCAGTACTTC. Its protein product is CASSFGGDVAYYEQYF.

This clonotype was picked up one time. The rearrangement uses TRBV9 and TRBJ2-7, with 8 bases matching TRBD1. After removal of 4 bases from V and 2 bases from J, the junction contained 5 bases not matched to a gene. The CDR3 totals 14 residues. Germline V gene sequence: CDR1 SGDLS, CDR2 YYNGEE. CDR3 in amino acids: CASSPWTGTYEQYF. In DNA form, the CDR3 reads TGTGCCAGCAGCCCTTGGACAGGGACCTACGAGCAGTACTTC.